This T cell receptor (beta chain) was identified in a study of B cell selection in AIRE deficiency. Of note for this clone: What it binds is not known.

Per the study methods: About 9.9x10^4 patient and some 1.4x10^5 healthy donor in-frame TCRbeta sequences came from conventional T cells. Clones were sequenced by immunoSEQ multiplex PCR, and TCRdb holds only the in-frame ones, with some missing. V, J and clone size were drawn from that table, and D and trimming were deduced from the DNA. The table records 23,000 or so clones, about 95% of them present only once. Study outcomes and limitations: Only around a tenth of 3,500 to 4,500 shared Treg sequences were patient-specific; 31.6% healthy-specific. Shared Treg sequences had shorter CDR3s, biased toward rearrangements with few non-templated insertions. In TCRBV usage, CDR3 length and diversity, patient Tconv and Treg cells matched healthy donors.

Conventional CD4 T cells were sorted as CD4+CD127+ cells. The CDR3 runs 12 residues. Trimming stripped 5 bases from V and 11 bases from J, with 13 bases between. The germline gives CDR1 MNHNY, CDR2 SVGAGI (reference sequence). The TCR originated in a human donor in good health. This chain connects TRBV6-6 to TRBJ1-5; possible D gene TRBD1, 5 bases. The sequenced material came from CD4+CD127+ conventional T cells sorted from PBMCs. The CDR3 sequence: CASSREETAQHF. The CDR3 region has the DNA TGTGCCAGCAGTCGGGAGGAGACAGCCCAGCATTTT.